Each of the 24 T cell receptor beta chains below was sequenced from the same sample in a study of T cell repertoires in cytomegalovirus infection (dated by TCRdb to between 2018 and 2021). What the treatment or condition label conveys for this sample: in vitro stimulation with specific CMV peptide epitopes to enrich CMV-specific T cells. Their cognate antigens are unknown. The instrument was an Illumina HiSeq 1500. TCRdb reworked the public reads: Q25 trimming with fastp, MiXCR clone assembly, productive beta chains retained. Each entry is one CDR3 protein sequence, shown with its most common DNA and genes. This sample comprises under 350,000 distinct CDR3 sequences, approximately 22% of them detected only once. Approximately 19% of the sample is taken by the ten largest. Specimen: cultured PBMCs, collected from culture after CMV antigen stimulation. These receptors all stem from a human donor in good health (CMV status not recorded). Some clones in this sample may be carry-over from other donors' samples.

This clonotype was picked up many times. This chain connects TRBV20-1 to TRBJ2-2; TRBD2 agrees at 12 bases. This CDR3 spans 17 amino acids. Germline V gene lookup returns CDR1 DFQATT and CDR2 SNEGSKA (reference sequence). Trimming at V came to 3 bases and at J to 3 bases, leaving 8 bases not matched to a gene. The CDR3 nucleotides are TGCAGTGCTAGCACACTAGCGGGAGGCAGCCACACCGGGGAGCTGTTTTTT. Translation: CSASTLAGGSHTGELFF.

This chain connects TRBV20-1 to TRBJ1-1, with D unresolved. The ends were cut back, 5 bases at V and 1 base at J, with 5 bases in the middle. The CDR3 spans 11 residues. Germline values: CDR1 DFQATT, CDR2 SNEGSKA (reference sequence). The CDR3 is CSAPRNTEAFF. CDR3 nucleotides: TGCAGTGCTCCGCGGAACACTGAAGCTTTCTTT.

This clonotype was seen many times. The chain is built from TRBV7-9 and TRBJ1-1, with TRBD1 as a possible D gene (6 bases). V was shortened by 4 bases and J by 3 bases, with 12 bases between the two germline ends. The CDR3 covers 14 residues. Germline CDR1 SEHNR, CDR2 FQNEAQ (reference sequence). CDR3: CASSSGDTYTEAFF. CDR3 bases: TGTGCCAGCAGCTCGGGGGACACCTACACTGAAGCTTTCTTT.

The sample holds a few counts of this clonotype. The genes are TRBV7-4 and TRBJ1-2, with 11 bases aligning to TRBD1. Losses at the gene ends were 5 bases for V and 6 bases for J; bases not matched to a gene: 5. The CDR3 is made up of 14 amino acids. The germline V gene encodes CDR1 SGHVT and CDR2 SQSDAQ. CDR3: CASSLGQGADGYTF. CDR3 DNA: TGTGCCAGCAGCCTCGGACAGGGGGCAGATGGCTACACCTTC.

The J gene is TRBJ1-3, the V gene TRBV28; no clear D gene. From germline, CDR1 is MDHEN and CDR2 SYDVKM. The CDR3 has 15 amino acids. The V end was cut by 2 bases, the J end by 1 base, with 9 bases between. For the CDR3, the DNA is TGTGCCAGCAGTTTAATTTCACCGTCTGGAAACACCATATATTTT. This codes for CASSLISPSGNTIYF.

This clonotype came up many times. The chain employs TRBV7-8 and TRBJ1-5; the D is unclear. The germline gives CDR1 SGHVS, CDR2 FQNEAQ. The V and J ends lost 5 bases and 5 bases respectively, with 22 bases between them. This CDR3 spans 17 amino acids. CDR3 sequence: CASSHITVGYSHQPQHF. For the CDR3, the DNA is TGTGCCAGCAGCCATATCACCGTGGGCTACTCGCATCAGCCCCAGCATTTT.

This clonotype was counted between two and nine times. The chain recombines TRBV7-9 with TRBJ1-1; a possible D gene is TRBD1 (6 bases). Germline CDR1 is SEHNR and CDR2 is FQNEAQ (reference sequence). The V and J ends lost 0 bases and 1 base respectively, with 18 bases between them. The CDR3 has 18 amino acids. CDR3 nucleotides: TGTGCCAGCAGCTTAGCCTCTGCGGGGGCCATATGGAACACTGAAGCTTTCTTT. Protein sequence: CASSLASAGAIWNTEAFF. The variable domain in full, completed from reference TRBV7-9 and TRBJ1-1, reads DTGVSQNPRHKITKRGQNVTFRCDPISEHNRLYWYRQTLGQGPEFLTYFQNEAQLEKSRLLSDRFSAERPKGSFSTLEIQRTEQGDSAMYLCASSLASAGAIWNTEAFFGQGTRLTVV.

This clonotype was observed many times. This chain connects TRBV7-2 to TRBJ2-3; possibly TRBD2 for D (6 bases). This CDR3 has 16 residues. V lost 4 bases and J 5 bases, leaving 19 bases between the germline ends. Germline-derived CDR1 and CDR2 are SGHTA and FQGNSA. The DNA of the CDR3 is TGTGCCAGCAGCTCTCTCCTAGCGCAAAGGGTAGATACGCAGTATTTT. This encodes CASSSLLAQRVDTQYF. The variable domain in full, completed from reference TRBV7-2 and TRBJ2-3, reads GAGVSQSPSNKVTEKGKDVELRCDPISGHTALYWYRQSLGQGLEFLIYFQGNSAPDKSGLPSDRFSAERTGGSVSTLTIQRTQQEDSAVYLCASSSLLAQRVDTQYFGPGTRLTVL.

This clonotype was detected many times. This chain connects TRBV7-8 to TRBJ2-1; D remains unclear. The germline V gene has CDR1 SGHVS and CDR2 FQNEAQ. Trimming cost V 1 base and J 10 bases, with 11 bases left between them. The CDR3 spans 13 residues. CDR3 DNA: TGTGCCAGCAGCTTAGGCGGACGCAAGGAGCAGTTCTTC. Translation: CASSLGGRKEQFF.

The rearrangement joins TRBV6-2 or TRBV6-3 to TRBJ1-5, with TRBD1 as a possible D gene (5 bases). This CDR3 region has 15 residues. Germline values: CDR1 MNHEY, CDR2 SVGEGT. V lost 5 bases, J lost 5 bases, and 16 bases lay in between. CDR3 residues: CASSVTAEYDQPQHF. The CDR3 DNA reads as TGTGCCAGCAGTGTGACAGCCGAATACGATCAGCCCCAGCATTTT.

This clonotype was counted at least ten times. In nucleotides, the CDR3 is TGTGCCAGCAGCTCAGAGCTAGCGGGAGCCTCAGATACGCAGTATTTT. This sequence encodes CASSSELAGASDTQYF. This rearrangement joins TRBV7-9 to TRBJ2-3; 10 nucleotides align to TRBD2. Germline V gene data show CDR1 as SEHNR and CDR2 as FQNEAQ (reference sequence). The V and J ends lost 4 bases and 4 bases, in that order; junction bases with no gene match: 8. The CDR3 is 16 amino acids.

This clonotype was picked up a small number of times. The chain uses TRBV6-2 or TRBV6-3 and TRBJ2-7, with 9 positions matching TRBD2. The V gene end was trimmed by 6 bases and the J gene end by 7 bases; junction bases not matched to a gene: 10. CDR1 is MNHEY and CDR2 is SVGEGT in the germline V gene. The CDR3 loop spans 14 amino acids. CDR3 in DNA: TGTGCCAGCAGGAAAGCGGGAGGAGACGGGGAGCAGTACTTC. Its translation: CASRKAGGDGEQYF.

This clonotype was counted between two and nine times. CDR3 region: CASSFLFGTGIDSNYGYTF. CDR3 in DNA: TGTGCCAGCAGCTTTTTGTTCGGGACAGGGATTGATTCGAACTATGGCTACACCTTC. The genes are TRBV7-9 and TRBJ1-2, with 9 bases aligning to TRBD1. The ends lost 3 bases at V and 2 bases at J; junction bases unmatched: 16. The germline gives CDR1 SEHNR, CDR2 FQNEAQ (reference sequence). CDR3 length equals 19 residues.

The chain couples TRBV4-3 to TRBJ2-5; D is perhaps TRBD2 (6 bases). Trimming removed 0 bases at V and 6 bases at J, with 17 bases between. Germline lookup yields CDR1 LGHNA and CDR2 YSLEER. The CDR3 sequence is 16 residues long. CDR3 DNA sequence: TGCGCCAGCAGCCAAGATACCTCCGGGGGTGCGAAGACCCAGTACTTC. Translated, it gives CASSQDTSGGAKTQYF.

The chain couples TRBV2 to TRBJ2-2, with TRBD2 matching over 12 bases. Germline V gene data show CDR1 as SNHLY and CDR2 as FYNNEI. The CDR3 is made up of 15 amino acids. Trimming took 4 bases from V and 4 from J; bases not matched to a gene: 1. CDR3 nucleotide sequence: TGTGCCAGCAGTGGGGGACTAGCGGGCACCGGGGAGCTGTTTTTT. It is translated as CASSGGLAGTGELFF.

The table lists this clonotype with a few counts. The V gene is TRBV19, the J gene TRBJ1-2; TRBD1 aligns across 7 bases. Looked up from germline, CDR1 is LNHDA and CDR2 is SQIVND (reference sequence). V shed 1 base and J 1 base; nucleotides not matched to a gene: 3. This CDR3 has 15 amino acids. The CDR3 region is CASSIVGQSNYGYTF. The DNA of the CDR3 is TGTGCCAGTAGTATAGTGGGACAGAGTAACTATGGCTACACCTTC.

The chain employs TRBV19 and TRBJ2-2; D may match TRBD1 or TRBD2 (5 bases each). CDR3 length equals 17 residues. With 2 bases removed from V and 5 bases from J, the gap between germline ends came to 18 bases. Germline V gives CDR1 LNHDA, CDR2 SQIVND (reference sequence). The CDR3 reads CASSIFRDPPTTGELFF. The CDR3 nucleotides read TGTGCCAGTAGTATATTTCGGGACCCACCTACGACCGGGGAGCTGTTTTTT. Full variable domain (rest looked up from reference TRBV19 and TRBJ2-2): DGGITQSPKYLFRKEGQNVTLSCEQNLNHDAMYWYRQDPGQGLRLIYYSQIVNDFQKGDIAEGYSVSREKKESFPLTVTSAQKNPTAFYLCASSIFRDPPTTGELFFGEGSRLTVL.

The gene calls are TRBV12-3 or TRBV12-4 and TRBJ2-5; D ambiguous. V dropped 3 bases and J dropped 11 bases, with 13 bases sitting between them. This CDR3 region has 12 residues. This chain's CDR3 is CASSLAANRQYF. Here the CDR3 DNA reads TGTGCCAGCAGTTTGGCGGCCAATCGGCAGTACTTC.

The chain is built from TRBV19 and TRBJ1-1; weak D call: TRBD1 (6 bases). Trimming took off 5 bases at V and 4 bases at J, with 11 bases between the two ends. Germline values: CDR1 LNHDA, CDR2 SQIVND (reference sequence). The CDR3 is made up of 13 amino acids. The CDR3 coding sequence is TGTGCCAGTAGTTCCACAGGGTTCACTGAAGCTTTCTTT. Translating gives CASSSTGFTEAFF.

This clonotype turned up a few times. As DNA, the CDR3 is TGCGCCAGCAGCCATAGGGAGGGGAACACTGAAGCTTTCTTT. Protein sequence: CASSHREGNTEAFF. The V and J genes are TRBV4-1 and TRBJ1-1, with D hard to call. The CDR3 consists of 14 residues. The V gene lost 3 bases and the J gene lost 1 base, with 9 bases spanning the gap. Germline V lookup: CDR1 MGHRA, CDR2 YSYEKL.

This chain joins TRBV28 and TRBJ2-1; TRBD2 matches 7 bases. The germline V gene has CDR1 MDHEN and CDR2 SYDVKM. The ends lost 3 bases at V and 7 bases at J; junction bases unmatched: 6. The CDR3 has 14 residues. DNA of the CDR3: TGTGCCAGCAGTTTGGCTAGCGGCAAAAATGAGCAGTTCTTC. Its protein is CASSLASGKNEQFF.

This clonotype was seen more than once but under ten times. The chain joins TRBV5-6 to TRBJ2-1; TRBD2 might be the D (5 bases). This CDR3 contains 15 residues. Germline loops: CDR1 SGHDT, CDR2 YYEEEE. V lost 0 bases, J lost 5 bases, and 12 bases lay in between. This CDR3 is CASSLASSPHNEQFF. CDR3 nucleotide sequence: TGTGCCAGCAGCTTGGCGTCTAGCCCACACAATGAGCAGTTCTTC. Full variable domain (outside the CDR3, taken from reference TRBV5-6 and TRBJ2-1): DAGVTQSPTHLIKTRGQQVTLRCSPKSGHDTVSWYQQALGQGPQFIFQYYEEEERQRGNFPDRFSGHQFPNYSSELNVNALLLGDSALYLCASSLASSPHNEQFFGPGTRLTVL.

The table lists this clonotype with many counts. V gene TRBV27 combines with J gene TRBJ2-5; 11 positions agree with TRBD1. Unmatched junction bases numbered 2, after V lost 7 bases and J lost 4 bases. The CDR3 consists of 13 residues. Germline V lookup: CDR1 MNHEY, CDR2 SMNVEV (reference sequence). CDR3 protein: CASKDRGRETQYF. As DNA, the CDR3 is TGTGCCAGCAAGGACAGGGGGCGAGAGACCCAGTACTTC.

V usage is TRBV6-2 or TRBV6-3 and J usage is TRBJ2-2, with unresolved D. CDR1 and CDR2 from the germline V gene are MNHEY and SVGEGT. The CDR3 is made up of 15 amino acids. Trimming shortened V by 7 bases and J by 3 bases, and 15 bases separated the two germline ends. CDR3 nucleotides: TGTGCCAGCAACGCGGTGCAGCCGGACACCGGGGAGCTGTTTTTT. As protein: CASNAVQPDTGELFF.